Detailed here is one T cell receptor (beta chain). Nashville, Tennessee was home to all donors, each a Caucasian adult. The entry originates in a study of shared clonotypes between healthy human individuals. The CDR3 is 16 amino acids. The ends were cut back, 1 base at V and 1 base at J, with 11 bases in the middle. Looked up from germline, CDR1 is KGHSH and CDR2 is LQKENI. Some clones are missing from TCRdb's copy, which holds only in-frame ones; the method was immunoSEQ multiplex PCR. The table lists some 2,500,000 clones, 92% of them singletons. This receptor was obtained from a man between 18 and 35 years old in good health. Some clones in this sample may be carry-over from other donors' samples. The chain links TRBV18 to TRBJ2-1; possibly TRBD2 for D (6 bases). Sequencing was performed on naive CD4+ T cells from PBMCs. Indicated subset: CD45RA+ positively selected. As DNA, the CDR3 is TGTGCCAGCTCACCACGTGGGACTCGTTCCTACAATGAGCAGTTCTTC. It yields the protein CASSPRGTRSYNEQFF.